This TCR beta chain was recorded in a study of T-cell memory formation after mild COVID-19. Points from the study as a whole: Clones contracting over day 15 to 85 were CD4/CD8 balanced, with later expanders leaning CD4+.

This clonotype was detected only a few times. Its specificity is not known. Germline values: CDR1 LGHDT, CDR2 YNNKEL (reference sequence). Trimming took off 6 bases at V and 6 bases at J, with 10 bases between the two ends. This CDR3 has 12 amino acids. MiXCR, applied by TCRdb to the 5' RACE reads, yields one record per CDR3 protein. The sample yields about 470,000 distinct CDR3 sequences, about 23% seen once. The origin of this receptor is an adult woman who had mild COVID-19 (a few samples of this study predate the infection). Cell type and time point are not known. J is TRBJ2-3 and V is TRBV3-1; the D is unclear. The specimen was PBMCs or a T cell subset sorted from them (not recorded which). This chain's CDR3 is CASRLGSDTQYF. The DNA for the CDR3 is TGTGCCAGCAGGCTTGGCTCGGATACGCAGTATTTT.